This TCR beta chain stems from a study of blood T cell repertoires in COVID-19. Study-level information: COVID-19 samples, acute and convalescent, were from the United States, Italy and Spain. Sources were T cells, B-cell-depleted T cells, or PBMCs; the material itself was cDNA or gDNA.

The Seattle patients joined while their infection was active and were tracked longitudinally afterward. Germline CDR1 and CDR2: SNHLY and FYNNEI. V was pared by 6 bases and J by 5 bases, with 1 base of the junction left unmatched. The CDR3 is 13 amino acids. This clone was found a few times. Per the original data handling: From reference gene primer amplification, estimates of nucleated cell counts were derived. TCRdb's copy holds only in-frame clones and misses some; the assay was immunoSEQ multiplex PCR. The DNA was the basis for D and trimming; V, J and clone size are from that table. The sample has some 190,000 clones, 82% seen once.

The sequenced sample was peripheral blood. This rearrangement joins TRBV2 to TRBJ2-2, with 9 bases that match TRBD1. The clonotype was recovered from a woman aged 55 to 70 with COVID-19, enrolled during active disease. CDR3 protein: CASRDRGTGELFF. CDR3 sequence (DNA): TGTGCCAGCAGAGACAGGGGGACCGGGGAGCTGTTTTTT. Supplemented by reference TRBV2 and TRBJ2-2, the full variable domain reads EPEVTQTPSHQVTQMGQEVILRCVPISNHLYFYWYRQILGQKVEFLVSFYNNEISEKSEIFDDQFSVERPDGSNFTLKIRSTKLEDSAMYFCASRDRGTGELFFGEGSRLTVL.